The present T cell receptor beta chain was sequenced within a study of human T cells and chemical hapten exposure. Time point denoted: patch test 1, 2 weeks after DPC sensitization. Documented treatment: therapeutic diphenylcyclopropenone sensitization with weekly scalp DPC. Each CDR3 protein is one row after TCRdb ran MiXCR on the RACE reads. Of roughly 160,000 distinct CDR3 sequences in the sample, about 15% were seen once. The sample holds a few counts of this clonotype. The CDR3 is made up of 19 amino acids. With V trimmed by 7 bases and J by 0 bases, 16 bases remained unmatched. The germline gives CDR1 MNHEY, CDR2 SVGEGT.

This receptor was identified in a woman younger than 45 with alopecia areata. Some clones in this sample may be carry-over from other donors' samples. The source was whole blood, collected in connection with sensitization to the hapten diphenylcyclopropenone (DPC). V usage is TRBV6-2 or TRBV6-3 and J usage is TRBJ2-1; TRBD2 agrees at 9 bases. The CDR3 DNA follows: TGTGCCAGCACCAGAATCTTATTAGCGGGGGTTCACTCCTACAATGAGCAGTTCTTC. Protein: CASTRILLAGVHSYNEQFF.